The rows below give T cell receptor beta chains drawn from one sample of a study of blood T cell repertoires in COVID-19. TCRdb keeps only in-frame clones here, not all; method: immunoSEQ multiplex PCR. The sample lists approximately 310,000 clones; approximately 81% were seen once. What was sequenced was PBMCs or T cells enriched from blood (not recorded which). These receptor sequences come from a woman aged 25 to 39 who had been exposed to COVID-19. The CDR3 runs from the conserved cysteine through the conserved F or W. Fields, in order: CDR3 length, J gene, V gene, clone size, D gene, CDR3 DNA, CDR3 protein. A D gene is named only where the DNA matches it firmly. Rows give clone size only sometimes, using once, few, many, or a class for an expanded clone.

cdr3_length: 16; j_call: TRBJ1-1; v_call: TRBV16; clone_size: -; d_call: -; cdr3_nt: TGTGCCAGCAGTCGGACCGACGGATCGGAGGGCACTGAAGCTTTCTTT; cdr3_aa: CASSRTDGSEGTEAFF
cdr3_length: 17; j_call: TRBJ1-3; v_call: TRBV5-1; clone_size: -; d_call: -; cdr3_nt: TGCGCCAGCAGCTTGGGGGCAGGGGATATTTCTGGAAACACCATATATTTT; cdr3_aa: CASSLGAGDISGNTIYF
cdr3_length: 14; j_call: TRBJ1-3; v_call: TRBV13; clone_size: -; d_call: TRBD1; cdr3_nt: TGTGCCAGCAGGTCACAGGGGGAGGGAAACACCATATATTTT; cdr3_aa: CASRSQGEGNTIYF
cdr3_length: 12; j_call: TRBJ1-1; v_call: TRBV10-3; clone_size: -; d_call: -; cdr3_nt: TGTGCCATCAGGGGCGTTGACACTGAAGCTTTCTTT; cdr3_aa: CAIRGVDTEAFF
cdr3_length: 14; j_call: TRBJ1-1; v_call: TRBV30; clone_size: -; d_call: -; cdr3_nt: TGTGCCTGGAGAATCAGGGGTCGGGTCACTGAAGCTTTCTTT; cdr3_aa: CAWRIRGRVTEAFF
cdr3_length: 12; j_call: TRBJ1-6; v_call: TRBV7-9; clone_size: many; d_call: TRBD1; cdr3_nt: TGTGCCAGCAGCCTAAGGACAGGCCCCCTCCACTTT; cdr3_aa: CASSLRTGPLHF
cdr3_length: 15; j_call: TRBJ2-7; v_call: TRBV28; clone_size: -; d_call: -; cdr3_nt: TGTGCCAGCAGTTTGGCGGCAGGGGTTGGCTACGAGCAGTACTTC; cdr3_aa: CASSLAAGVGYEQYF
cdr3_length: 13; j_call: TRBJ2-7; v_call: TRBV28; clone_size: -; d_call: -; cdr3_nt: TGTGCCAGCATCCCGTGGGGGGTCTACGAGCAGTACTTC; cdr3_aa: CASIPWGVYEQYF
cdr3_length: 16; j_call: TRBJ1-2; v_call: TRBV9; clone_size: -; d_call: TRBD1; cdr3_nt: TGTGCCAGCAGCGTAGCGGGGACAGGAGGTAACTATGGCTACACCTTC; cdr3_aa: CASSVAGTGGNYGYTF
cdr3_length: 16; j_call: TRBJ1-2; v_call: TRBV19; clone_size: once; d_call: TRBD1; cdr3_nt: TGTGCCAGTAGTGTCTCGAGGACAGGGGGCGACTATGGCTACACCTTC; cdr3_aa: CASSVSRTGGDYGYTF
cdr3_length: 16; j_call: TRBJ2-3; v_call: TRBV6-4; clone_size: -; d_call: TRBD1; cdr3_nt: TGTGCCAGCAGTGATATGACAGGGGGCGGGCCAGATACGCAGTATTTT; cdr3_aa: CASSDMTGGGPDTQYF
cdr3_length: 14; j_call: TRBJ2-5; v_call: TRBV6-2/TRBV6-3; clone_size: -; d_call: -; cdr3_nt: TGTGCCAGCAGTGCCACAGCAAACCAAGAGACCCAGTACTTC; cdr3_aa: CASSATANQETQYF
cdr3_length: 15; j_call: TRBJ1-4; v_call: TRBV5-6; clone_size: -; d_call: TRBD1; cdr3_nt: TGTGCCAGCATAAAAACCTCAGGGGGGTATGAAAAACTGTTTTTT; cdr3_aa: CASIKTSGGYEKLFF
cdr3_length: 17; j_call: TRBJ2-3; v_call: TRBV5-1; clone_size: -; d_call: TRBD2; cdr3_nt: TGCGCCAGCAGTGGGCTAGCGGGAGGAAAGGGGGCAGATACGCAGTATTTT; cdr3_aa: CASSGLAGGKGADTQYF
cdr3_length: 12; j_call: TRBJ1-2; v_call: TRBV28; clone_size: once; d_call: -; cdr3_nt: TGTGCCAGCGTTACAGTACCCTATGGCTACACCTTC; cdr3_aa: CASVTVPYGYTF
cdr3_length: 15; j_call: TRBJ2-1; v_call: TRBV5-1; clone_size: -; d_call: -; cdr3_nt: TGCGCCAGCAGCGCCTCGACAGGATCCTACAATGAGCAGTTCTTC; cdr3_aa: CASSASTGSYNEQFF
cdr3_length: 14; j_call: TRBJ2-3; v_call: TRBV3-1/TRBV3-2; clone_size: -; d_call: TRBD2; cdr3_nt: TGTGCCAGCAGCCAATCAGCGGGAACAGATACGCAGTATTTT; cdr3_aa: CASSQSAGTDTQYF
cdr3_length: 14; j_call: TRBJ2-7; v_call: TRBV5-4; clone_size: -; d_call: -; cdr3_nt: TGTGCCAGCAGCTATGAGGCTATCTCCTACGAGCAGTACTTC; cdr3_aa: CASSYEAISYEQYF
cdr3_length: 17; j_call: TRBJ2-3; v_call: TRBV30; clone_size: -; d_call: -; cdr3_nt: TGTGCCTGGAGTCCCTTTATTCAGCGGACTAGCACAGATACGCAGTATTTT; cdr3_aa: CAWSPFIQRTSTDTQYF
cdr3_length: 15; j_call: TRBJ2-3; v_call: TRBV30; clone_size: once; d_call: -; cdr3_nt: TGTGCCTGGAGCCGAACCGGGACAAACACAGATACGCAGTATTTT; cdr3_aa: CAWSRTGTNTDTQYF
cdr3_length: 15; j_call: TRBJ1-5; v_call: TRBV2; clone_size: few; d_call: TRBD1; cdr3_nt: TGTGCCAGCATCCTAGACAGGGGGCAAAATCAGCCCCAGCATTTT; cdr3_aa: CASILDRGQNQPQHF
cdr3_length: 15; j_call: TRBJ2-5; v_call: TRBV10-2; clone_size: -; d_call: TRBD2; cdr3_nt: TGCGCCAGCAGTGAGTCTGGTAGCGGGGGAGAGACCCAGTACTTC; cdr3_aa: CASSESGSGGETQYF
cdr3_length: 12; j_call: TRBJ2-5; v_call: TRBV30; clone_size: -; d_call: TRBD1; cdr3_nt: TGTGCCTTGAGAGGGGGCGCGGAGACCCAGTACTTC; cdr3_aa: CALRGGAETQYF
cdr3_length: 14; j_call: TRBJ2-7; v_call: TRBV5-1; clone_size: once; d_call: TRBD1; cdr3_nt: TGCGCCAGCAGCTTGAAGGGGACAGGGAGGGAGCAGTACTTC; cdr3_aa: CASSLKGTGREQYF
cdr3_length: 15; j_call: TRBJ2-7; v_call: TRBV28; clone_size: -; d_call: -; cdr3_nt: TGTGCCAGCAGTTTGGCAGGGCAGGGTCAACACGAGCAGTACTTC; cdr3_aa: CASSLAGQGQHEQYF
cdr3_length: 13; j_call: TRBJ1-1; v_call: TRBV10-3; clone_size: -; d_call: -; cdr3_nt: TGTGCCTCCGTAGACAGCCCGAACACTGAAGCTTTCTTT; cdr3_aa: CASVDSPNTEAFF
cdr3_length: 15; j_call: TRBJ1-1; v_call: TRBV28; clone_size: -; d_call: -; cdr3_nt: TGTGCCAGCAGTTCTCGAGGGACAAAAAACACTGAAGCTTTCTTT; cdr3_aa: CASSSRGTKNTEAFF
cdr3_length: 15; j_call: TRBJ2-7; v_call: TRBV28; clone_size: once; d_call: TRBD1; cdr3_nt: TGTGCCAGCAGTTCCGAATCCTCGACAGGGTACGAGCAGTACTTC; cdr3_aa: CASSSESSTGYEQYF
cdr3_length: 17; j_call: TRBJ2-1; v_call: TRBV9; clone_size: -; d_call: TRBD2; cdr3_nt: TGTGCCAGCAGCCCCGGGACTAGCGGGGGGGCGAACAATGAGCAGTTCTTC; cdr3_aa: CASSPGTSGGANNEQFF
cdr3_length: 17; j_call: TRBJ2-3; v_call: TRBV6-2/TRBV6-3; clone_size: -; d_call: TRBD2; cdr3_nt: TGTGCCAGCAGTCCGGGACTAGCGGGGGCGAATCCAGATACGCAGTATTTT; cdr3_aa: CASSPGLAGANPDTQYF
cdr3_length: 14; j_call: TRBJ1-1; v_call: TRBV6-5; clone_size: -; d_call: -; cdr3_nt: TGTGCCAGCAGTTGGAGGGACCGGTACACTGAAGCTTTCTTT; cdr3_aa: CASSWRDRYTEAFF
cdr3_length: 19; j_call: TRBJ2-6; v_call: TRBV4-1; clone_size: -; d_call: TRBD1; cdr3_nt: TGCGCCAGCAGCCAACTAATGGGACAGGGGAGCTCTGGGGCCAACGTCCTGACTTTC; cdr3_aa: CASSQLMGQGSSGANVLTF
cdr3_length: 14; j_call: TRBJ1-5; v_call: TRBV19; clone_size: -; d_call: -; cdr3_nt: TGTGCCAGTAGTATAGGGGGGGGGCATCAGCCCCAGCATTTT; cdr3_aa: CASSIGGGHQPQHF
cdr3_length: 16; j_call: TRBJ2-2; v_call: TRBV5-1; clone_size: -; d_call: TRBD2; cdr3_nt: TGCGCCAGCAGCGCAGGACTAGCGGGAAACACCGGGGAGCTGTTTTTT; cdr3_aa: CASSAGLAGNTGELFF
cdr3_length: 14; j_call: TRBJ2-7; v_call: TRBV19; clone_size: -; d_call: TRBD1; cdr3_nt: TGTGCCAGTAGTGTCCGGGACAGCGCGTACGAGCAGTACTTC; cdr3_aa: CASSVRDSAYEQYF
cdr3_length: 15; j_call: TRBJ1-5; v_call: TRBV4-2; clone_size: -; d_call: -; cdr3_nt: TGTGCCAGCAGCCAAGAGGGCCGTCGCAATCAGCCCCAGCATTTT; cdr3_aa: CASSQEGRRNQPQHF
cdr3_length: 15; j_call: TRBJ2-7; v_call: TRBV5-4; clone_size: -; d_call: -; cdr3_nt: TGTGCCAGCAGCCTCCTCGGGATGCCCTCCGCCGCGCAGTACTTC; cdr3_aa: CASSLLGMPSAAQYF
cdr3_length: 15; j_call: TRBJ1-1; v_call: TRBV6-5; clone_size: -; d_call: -; cdr3_nt: TGTGCCAGCAGTTACTCCCGACACACTAACACTGAAGCTTTCTTT; cdr3_aa: CASSYSRHTNTEAFF
cdr3_length: 15; j_call: TRBJ1-3; v_call: TRBV9; clone_size: -; d_call: TRBD1; cdr3_nt: TGTGCCAGCAGCGGACGACAGGGGTCTGGAAACACCATATATTTT; cdr3_aa: CASSGRQGSGNTIYF
cdr3_length: 14; j_call: TRBJ1-2; v_call: TRBV28; clone_size: -; d_call: TRBD1; cdr3_nt: TGTGCCAGCAGTAAACCGGGACAGGGGGCTGGCTACACCTTC; cdr3_aa: CASSKPGQGAGYTF
cdr3_length: 15; j_call: TRBJ1-3; v_call: TRBV15; clone_size: once; d_call: -; cdr3_nt: TGTGCCACCAGCAGAGACCCGGGTCCTGGAAACACCATATATTTT; cdr3_aa: CATSRDPGPGNTIYF
cdr3_length: 16; j_call: TRBJ2-1; v_call: TRBV9; clone_size: -; d_call: -; cdr3_nt: TGTGCCAGCAGCGGGAGACTAGTGGATCTATACAATGAGCAGTTCTTC; cdr3_aa: CASSGRLVDLYNEQFF
cdr3_length: 16; j_call: TRBJ2-5; v_call: TRBV9; clone_size: -; d_call: TRBD2; cdr3_nt: TGTGCCAGCAGTAAGACCGGGACTAGTCTTTGGGAGACCCAGTACTTC; cdr3_aa: CASSKTGTSLWETQYF
cdr3_length: 15; j_call: TRBJ1-2; v_call: TRBV3-1/TRBV3-2; clone_size: -; d_call: TRBD1; cdr3_nt: TGTGCCAGCAGCCTCGGGACAGCGTTTAACTATGGCTACACCTTC; cdr3_aa: CASSLGTAFNYGYTF
cdr3_length: 14; j_call: TRBJ2-1; v_call: TRBV4-1; clone_size: -; d_call: -; cdr3_nt: TGCGCCAGCAGCCAATCGATTAGCGAGGATGAGCAGTTCTTC; cdr3_aa: CASSQSISEDEQFF
cdr3_length: 14; j_call: TRBJ2-1; v_call: TRBV7-3; clone_size: -; d_call: -; cdr3_nt: TGTGCCAGCAGCTTAACGATGGGCTGGAATGAGCAGTTCTTC; cdr3_aa: CASSLTMGWNEQFF